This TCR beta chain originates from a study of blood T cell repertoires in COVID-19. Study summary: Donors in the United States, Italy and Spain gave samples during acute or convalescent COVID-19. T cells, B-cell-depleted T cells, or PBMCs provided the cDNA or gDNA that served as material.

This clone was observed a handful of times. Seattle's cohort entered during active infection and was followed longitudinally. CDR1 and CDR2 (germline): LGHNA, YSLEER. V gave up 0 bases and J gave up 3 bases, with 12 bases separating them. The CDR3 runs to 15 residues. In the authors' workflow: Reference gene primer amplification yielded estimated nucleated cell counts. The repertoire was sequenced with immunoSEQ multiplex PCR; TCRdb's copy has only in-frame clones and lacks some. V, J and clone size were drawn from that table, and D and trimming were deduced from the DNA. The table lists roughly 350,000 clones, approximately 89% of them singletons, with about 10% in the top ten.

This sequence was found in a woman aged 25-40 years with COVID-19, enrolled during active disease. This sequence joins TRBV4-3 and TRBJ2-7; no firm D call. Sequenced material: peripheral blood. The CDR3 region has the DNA TGCGCCAGCAGCCAAGATAATTCGGTAGTCTACGAGCAGTACTTC. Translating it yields CASSQDNSVVYEQYF.